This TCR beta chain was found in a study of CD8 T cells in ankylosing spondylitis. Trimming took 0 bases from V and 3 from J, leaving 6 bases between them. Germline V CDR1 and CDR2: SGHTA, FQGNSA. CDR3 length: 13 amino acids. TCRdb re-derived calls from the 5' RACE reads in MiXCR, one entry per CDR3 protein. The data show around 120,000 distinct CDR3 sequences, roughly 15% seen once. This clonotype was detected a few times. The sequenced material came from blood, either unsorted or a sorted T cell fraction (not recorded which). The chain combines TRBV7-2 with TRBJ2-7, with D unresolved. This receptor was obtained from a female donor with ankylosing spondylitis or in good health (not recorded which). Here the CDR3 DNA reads TGTGCCAGCAGCTTAGCCCCATTCTACGAGCAGTACTTC. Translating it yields CASSLAPFYEQYF. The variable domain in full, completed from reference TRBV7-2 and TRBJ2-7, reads GAGVSQSPSNKVTEKGKDVELRCDPISGHTALYWYRQSLGQGLEFLIYFQGNSAPDKSGLPSDRFSAERTGGSVSTLTIQRTQQEDSAVYLCASSLAPFYEQYFGPGTRLTVT.